The 5 T cell receptor beta chains in this list originate from one sample, sequenced in a study of T-cell reconstitution after alpha-beta-depleted transplantation in children. Preparing the TCRbeta library involved the use of unique molecular identifiers. TCRdb redid the calling of the PCR reads with MiXCR, one entry per CDR3 protein. The table lists about 600,000 distinct CDR3 sequences, 13% of them singletons, with about 2% in the top ten. The source material was PBMCs, mostly from graft donor cells, sampled 360 days after TCRalphabeta/CD19-depleted stem cell transplant. The origin of the receptors is a male patient between 10 and 17 years old who had a stem cell transplant for acute myeloid leukemia, so the T cells may come from the graft donor.

This clonotype was counted only a few times. The CDR3, as DNA: TGCGCCAGCAGCCAAAAGGGGATTGGGACCGGGGAGCTGTTTTTT. Translation: CASSQKGIGTGELFF. The chain is built from TRBV4-3 and TRBJ2-2; possible D gene TRBD1, 5 bases. Trimming shortened V by 2 bases and J by 5 bases, and 12 bases separated the two germline ends. CDR3 size: 15 residues. The germline V gene has CDR1 LGHNA and CDR2 YSLEER.

This clonotype has a handful of counts. The V and J genes are TRBV6-5 and TRBJ2-1; the match to TRBD2 covers 9 bases. Germline V gene sequence: CDR1 MNHEY, CDR2 SVGAGI. V lost 8 bases and J lost 6; bases outside the gene matches: 17. The CDR3 length is 17 residues. CDR3 protein: CASQFGGSGRKGNEQFF. The CDR3 DNA is TGTGCCAGCCAGTTCGGGGGTAGCGGGAGAAAGGGCAATGAGCAGTTCTTC.

The table lists this clonotype with a few counts. The CDR3 region has the DNA TGTGCCAGCAGTTTATTAGGCCTAACGAGGGGACCTTACTACGAGCAGTACTTC. Translated: CASSLLGLTRGPYYEQYF. V and J are TRBV12-3 or TRBV12-4 and TRBJ2-7; D is perhaps TRBD1 or TRBD2 (5 bases each). CDR3 size: 18 residues. The V end was cut by 2 bases, the J end by 3 bases, with 23 bases between.

This clonotype showed up just a few times. This chain joins TRBV5-1 and TRBJ2-1, with 7 bases matching TRBD2. Germline V gene lookup returns CDR1 SGHRS and CDR2 YFSETQ. The CDR3 spans 16 residues. The ends lost 0 bases at V and 4 bases at J; junction bases unmatched: 7. CDR3 DNA: TGCGCCAGCAGCTTGGCGAGGACTAGGTCTTACAATGAGCAGTTCTTC. Protein: CASSLARTRSYNEQFF.

This clonotype was recorded many times. The chain uses TRBV13 and TRBJ2-3, with TRBD2 identical over 10 bases. The V and J ends lost 4 bases and 2 bases, in that order; junction bases with no gene match: 9. Germline CDR1 and CDR2: PRHDT and FYEKMQ (reference sequence). This CDR3 comprises 17 residues. The CDR3 protein is CASSSTKGLAPTDTQYF. The DNA of the CDR3 is TGTGCCAGCAGCTCCACCAAGGGACTAGCGCCCACAGATACGCAGTATTTT.